This section outlines one T cell receptor beta chain sequence together with its context. The sample belongs to a study of cytomegalovirus exposure and HLA in healthy donors. PCR primers comprised 60 Vbeta and 13 Jbeta primers. Sequencing was performed with immunoSEQ multiplex PCR; in TCRdb, only in-frame clones are kept and a portion is missing. There are 150,000 to 200,000 clones in the sample; approximately 81% occur only once, and about 2.2% lies in the top ten. Sequenced: PBMCs. This receptor was taken from a woman aged 30 to 39 in good health and CMV-seronegative.

CDR3 loop: CASSQEGSGVISNTGELFF. The DNA of the CDR3 is TGCGCCAGCAGCCAAGAGGGTAGCGGGGTTATCTCGAACACCGGGGAGCTGTTTTTT. This sequence joins TRBV4-3 and TRBJ2-2; 8 bases agree with TRBD2. J was trimmed by 0 bases and V by 0 bases; bases with no gene match: 9. This CDR3 spans 19 amino acids. Germline CDR1 LGHNA, CDR2 YSLEER.